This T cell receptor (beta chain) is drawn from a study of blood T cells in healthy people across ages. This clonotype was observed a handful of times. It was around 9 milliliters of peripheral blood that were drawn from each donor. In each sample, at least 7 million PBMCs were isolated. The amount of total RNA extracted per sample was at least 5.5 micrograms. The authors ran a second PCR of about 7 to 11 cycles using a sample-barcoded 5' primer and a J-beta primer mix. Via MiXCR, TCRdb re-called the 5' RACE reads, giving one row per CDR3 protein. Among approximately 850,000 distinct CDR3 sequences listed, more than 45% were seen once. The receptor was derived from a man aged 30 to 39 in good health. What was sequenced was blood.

The CDR3 spells CASSERKYDGYTF. DNA for the CDR3: TGTGCCAGCAGTGAAAGGAAGTACGATGGCTACACCTTC. The rearrangement uses TRBV6-1 and TRBJ1-2; D not resolved. V was cut by 2 bases and J by 6 bases, with 10 bases left in between. There are 13 residues in the CDR3. Germline V gene lookup returns CDR1 MNHNS and CDR2 SASEGT.